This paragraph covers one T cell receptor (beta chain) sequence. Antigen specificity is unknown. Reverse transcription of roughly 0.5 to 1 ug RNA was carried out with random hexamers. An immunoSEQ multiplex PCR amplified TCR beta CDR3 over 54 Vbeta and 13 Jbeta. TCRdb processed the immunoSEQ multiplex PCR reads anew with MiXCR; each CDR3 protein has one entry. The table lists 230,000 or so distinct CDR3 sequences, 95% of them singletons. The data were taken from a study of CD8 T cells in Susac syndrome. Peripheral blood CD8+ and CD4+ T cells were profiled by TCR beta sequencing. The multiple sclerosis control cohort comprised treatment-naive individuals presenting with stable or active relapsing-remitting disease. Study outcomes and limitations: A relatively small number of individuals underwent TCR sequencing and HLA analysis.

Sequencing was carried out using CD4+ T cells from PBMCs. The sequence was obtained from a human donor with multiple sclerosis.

CDR3 nucleotide sequence: TGTGCCAGCAGTGAAAGTCAGGGACAGACTTCCGAGCAGTACTTC. It codes for CASSESQGQTSEQYF. J is TRBJ2-7 and V is TRBV2; 7 bases map to TRBD1. With V trimmed by 2 bases and J by 6 bases, 10 bases remained unmatched. The CDR3 sequence is 15 residues long. The germline V gene encodes CDR1 SNHLY and CDR2 FYNNEI.